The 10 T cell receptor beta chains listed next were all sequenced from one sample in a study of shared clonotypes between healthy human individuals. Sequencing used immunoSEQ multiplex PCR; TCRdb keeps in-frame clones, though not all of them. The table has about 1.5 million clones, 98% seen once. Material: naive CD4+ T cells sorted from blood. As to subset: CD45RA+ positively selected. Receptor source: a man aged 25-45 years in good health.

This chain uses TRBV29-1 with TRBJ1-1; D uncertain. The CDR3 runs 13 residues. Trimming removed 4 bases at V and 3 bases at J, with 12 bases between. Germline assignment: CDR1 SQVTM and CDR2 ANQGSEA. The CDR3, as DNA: TGCAGCGTTGCCCTGGGGTTTGACACTGAAGCTTTCTTT. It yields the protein CSVALGFDTEAFF.

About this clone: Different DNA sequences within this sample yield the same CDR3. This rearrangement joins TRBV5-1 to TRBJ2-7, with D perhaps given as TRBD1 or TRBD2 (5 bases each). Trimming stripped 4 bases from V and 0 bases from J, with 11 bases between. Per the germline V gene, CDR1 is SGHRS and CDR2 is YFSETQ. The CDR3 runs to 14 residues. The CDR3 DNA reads TGCGCCAGCAGCCCTGGGGACCACTCCTACGAGCAGTACTTC. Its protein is CASSPGDHSYEQYF.

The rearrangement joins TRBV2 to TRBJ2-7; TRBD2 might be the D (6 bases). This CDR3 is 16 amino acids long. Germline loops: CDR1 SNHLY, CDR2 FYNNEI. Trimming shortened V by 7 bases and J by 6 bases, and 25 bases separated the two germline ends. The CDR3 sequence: CASIRDAGRKSLEQYF. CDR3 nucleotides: TGTGCCAGCATAAGGGACGCGGGGCGCAAAAGCCTCGAGCAGTACTTC.

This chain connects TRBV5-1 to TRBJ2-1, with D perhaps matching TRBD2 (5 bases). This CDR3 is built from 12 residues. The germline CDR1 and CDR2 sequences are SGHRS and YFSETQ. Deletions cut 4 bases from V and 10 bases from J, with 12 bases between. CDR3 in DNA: TGCGCCAGCAGCGACCGGTCGGGGGAGCAGTTCTTC. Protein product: CASSDRSGEQFF.

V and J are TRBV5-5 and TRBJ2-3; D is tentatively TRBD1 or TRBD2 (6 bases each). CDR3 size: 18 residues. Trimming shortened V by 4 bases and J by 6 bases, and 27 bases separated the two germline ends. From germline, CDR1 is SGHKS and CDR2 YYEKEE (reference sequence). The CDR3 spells CASSQDRLARSNGDTQYF. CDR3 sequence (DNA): TGTGCCAGCAGCCAAGACAGGCTAGCGAGATCGAATGGGGATACGCAGTATTTT.

In DNA, the CDR3 is TGTGCCAGCAGAAGACCGGGCCAAGGGCACAATGAGCAGTTCTTC. The encoded protein is CASRRPGQGHNEQFF. The V call is TRBV6-5, the J call TRBJ2-1, with D unclear. The ends were cut back, 6 bases at V and 5 bases at J, with 17 bases in the middle. CDR3 length: 15 amino acids. Germline V gene sequence: CDR1 MNHEY, CDR2 SVGAGI.

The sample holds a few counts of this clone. CDR3 sequence (DNA): TGCGCCAGCAGCCAAGGGACAGGGAGAACCGGGGAGCTGTTTTTT. Its protein product is CASSQGTGRTGELFF. The V call is TRBV4-1, the J call TRBJ2-2; 8 positions agree with TRBD1. CDR3 size: 15 residues. From germline, CDR1 is MGHRA and CDR2 YSYEKL. The V and J ends lost 1 base and 5 bases, in that order; junction bases with no gene match: 3.

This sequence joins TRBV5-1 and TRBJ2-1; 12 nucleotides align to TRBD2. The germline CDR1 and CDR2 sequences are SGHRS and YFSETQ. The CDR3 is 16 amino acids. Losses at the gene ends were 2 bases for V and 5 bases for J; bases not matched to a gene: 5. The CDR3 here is CASSFLAGGEDNEQFF. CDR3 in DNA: TGCGCCAGCAGCTTCCTAGCGGGAGGGGAGGACAATGAGCAGTTCTTC.

The CDR3 sequence is CASGLVHPGQINYEQYF. In nucleotides, the CDR3 is TGTGCTAGTGGTTTGGTACATCCCGGACAGATTAACTACGAGCAGTACTTC. The chain uses TRBV12-5 and TRBJ2-7, with a weak D call TRBD1 (6 bases). The CDR3 extends over 17 amino acids. The germline V gene has CDR1 LGHNT and CDR2 FRNRAP. Trimming cost V 0 bases and J 3 bases, with 18 bases left between them.

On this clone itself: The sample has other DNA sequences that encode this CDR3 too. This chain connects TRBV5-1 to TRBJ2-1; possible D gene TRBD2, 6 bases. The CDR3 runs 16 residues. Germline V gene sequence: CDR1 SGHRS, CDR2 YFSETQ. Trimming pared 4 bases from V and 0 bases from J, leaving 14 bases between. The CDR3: CASSLLASSSYNEQFF. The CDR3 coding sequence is TGCGCCAGCAGCCTGCTAGCGTCGAGCTCCTACAATGAGCAGTTCTTC.